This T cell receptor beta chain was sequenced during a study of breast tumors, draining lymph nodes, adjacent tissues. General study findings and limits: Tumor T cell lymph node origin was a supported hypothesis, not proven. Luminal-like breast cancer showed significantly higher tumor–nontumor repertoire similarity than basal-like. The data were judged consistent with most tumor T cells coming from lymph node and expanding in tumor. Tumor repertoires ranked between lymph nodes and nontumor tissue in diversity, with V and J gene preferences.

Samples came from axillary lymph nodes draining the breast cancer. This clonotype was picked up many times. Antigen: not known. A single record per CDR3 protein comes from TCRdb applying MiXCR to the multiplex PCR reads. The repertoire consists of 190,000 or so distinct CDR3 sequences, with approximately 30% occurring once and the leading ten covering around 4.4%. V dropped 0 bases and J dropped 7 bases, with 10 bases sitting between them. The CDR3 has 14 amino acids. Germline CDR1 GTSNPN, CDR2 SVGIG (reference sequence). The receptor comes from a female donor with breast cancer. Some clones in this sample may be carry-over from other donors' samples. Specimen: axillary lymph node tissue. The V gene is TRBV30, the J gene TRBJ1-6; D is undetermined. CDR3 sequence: CAWSVGNENSPLHF. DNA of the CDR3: TGTGCCTGGAGTGTAGGGAATGAGAATTCACCCCTCCACTTT.